A selection of T cell receptor beta chains follows, all from one sample in a study of technical replicates of blood from a few donors. Produced via immunoSEQ multiplex PCR; TCRdb's table is partial and in-frame only. Among some 83,000 clones, approximately 93% were seen once, and the ten largest hold 0.35% to 0.45%. The sample consisted of T cells isolated from PBMCs. Source of these receptors: a human donor in good health. Each CDR3 is given with its conserved first and last residue. The order of the fields is clone size, V gene, D gene, J gene, CDR3 DNA, CDR3 protein. A D gene is named only where the DNA matches it firmly. Some rows mark clone size as missing; the rest say once, few, many or name a class of expanded clone.

abundance: NA; v_gene: TRBV6-5; d_gene: NA; j_gene: TRBJ1-3; CDR3nt: TGTGCCAGCAGTTACTCGATTCCGAGCTCTGGAAACACCATATATTTT; CDR3aa: CASSYSIPSSGNTIYF
abundance: NA; v_gene: TRBV30; d_gene: NA; j_gene: TRBJ1-5; CDR3nt: TGTGCCTGGAGTGTAGGCGGGCAGCCCCAGCATTTT; CDR3aa: CAWSVGGQPQHF
abundance: NA; v_gene: TRBV7-9; d_gene: TRBD1; j_gene: TRBJ2-5; CDR3nt: TGTGCCAGCAGCGGAGACAGGGATTCTGAGACCCAGTACTTC; CDR3aa: CASSGDRDSETQYF
abundance: once; v_gene: TRBV7-9; d_gene: NA; j_gene: TRBJ2-7; CDR3nt: TGTGCCAGCAGTCACCGGTATACCGAGCAGTACTTC; CDR3aa: CASSHRYTEQYF
abundance: NA; v_gene: TRBV6-5; d_gene: TRBD1; j_gene: TRBJ1-3; CDR3nt: TGTGCCAGCAGTTACTCGGACAGGGGGTACACCATATATTTT; CDR3aa: CASSYSDRGYTIYF
abundance: NA; v_gene: TRBV5-1; d_gene: NA; j_gene: TRBJ2-1; CDR3nt: TGCGCCAGCAGCTTGACCTCCTTGGGGGCGGACAATGAGCAGTTCTTC; CDR3aa: CASSLTSLGADNEQFF
abundance: NA; v_gene: TRBV30; d_gene: TRBD1; j_gene: TRBJ2-3; CDR3nt: TGTGCCTGGAGTGGTGGACAGGGGCACACAGATACGCAGTATTTT; CDR3aa: CAWSGGQGHTDTQYF
abundance: NA; v_gene: TRBV2; d_gene: TRBD2; j_gene: TRBJ2-7; CDR3nt: TGTGCCAGTGGGGGACTAGCGAGTCACGAGCAGTACTTC; CDR3aa: CASGGLASHEQYF
abundance: NA; v_gene: TRBV11-3; d_gene: TRBD2; j_gene: TRBJ2-6; CDR3nt: TGTGCCAGCAGCTTCGATAGCGGGAGGGCTGGGGCCAACGTCCTGACTTTC; CDR3aa: CASSFDSGRAGANVLTF
abundance: NA; v_gene: TRBV6-5; d_gene: TRBD1; j_gene: TRBJ1-1; CDR3nt: TGTGCCAGCAGTGGACAGGGGGCGATGAACACTGAAGCTTTCTTT; CDR3aa: CASSGQGAMNTEAFF
abundance: NA; v_gene: TRBV28; d_gene: TRBD1; j_gene: TRBJ1-5; CDR3nt: TGTGCCAGCAGTCACGGGACAGGAGGGGGTCAGCCCCAGCATTTT; CDR3aa: CASSHGTGGGQPQHF
abundance: NA; v_gene: TRBV7-3; d_gene: TRBD1; j_gene: TRBJ2-5; CDR3nt: TGTGCCAGCAGCTTCCAGGGGGCTCTAGAGACCCAGTACTTC; CDR3aa: CASSFQGALETQYF
abundance: NA; v_gene: TRBV10-3; d_gene: NA; j_gene: TRBJ1-3; CDR3nt: TGTGCCATCAGGGGGCGAAGCTCTGGAAACACCATATATTTT; CDR3aa: CAIRGRSSGNTIYF
abundance: NA; v_gene: TRBV27; d_gene: TRBD1; j_gene: TRBJ2-7; CDR3nt: TGTGCCAGCAGTTGGGACAGCTCCTACGAGCAGTACTTC; CDR3aa: CASSWDSSYEQYF
abundance: NA; v_gene: TRBV7-9; d_gene: TRBD2; j_gene: TRBJ2-7; CDR3nt: TGTGCCAGCAGCCGGCGGACTAGCGGGATAACTTCCTACGAGCAGTACTTC; CDR3aa: CASSRRTSGITSYEQYF
abundance: NA; v_gene: TRBV5-4; d_gene: NA; j_gene: TRBJ1-2; CDR3nt: TGTGCCAGCAGCAGGGACTCTGATGGCTACACCTTC; CDR3aa: CASSRDSDGYTF
abundance: NA; v_gene: TRBV6-5; d_gene: NA; j_gene: TRBJ2-2; CDR3nt: TGTGCCAGCGTAGGGAGAACCGGGGAGCTGTTTTTT; CDR3aa: CASVGRTGELFF
abundance: NA; v_gene: TRBV27; d_gene: TRBD1; j_gene: TRBJ2-1; CDR3nt: TGTGCCAGCAGTACAGGGGGACCTTACAATGAGCAGTTCTTC; CDR3aa: CASSTGGPYNEQFF
abundance: NA; v_gene: TRBV7-2; d_gene: NA; j_gene: TRBJ1-5; CDR3nt: TGTGCCAGCAATACTGTCAATCAGCCCCAGCATTTT; CDR3aa: CASNTVNQPQHF
abundance: few; v_gene: TRBV7-3; d_gene: NA; j_gene: TRBJ2-2; CDR3nt: TGTGCCAGCAACAAGGGACTCCCCTACACCGGGGAGCTGTTTTTT; CDR3aa: CASNKGLPYTGELFF
abundance: NA; v_gene: TRBV29-1; d_gene: TRBD2; j_gene: TRBJ2-3; CDR3nt: TGCAGCGTTGGTACTAGCGGAGGAGGAGATACGCAGTATTTT; CDR3aa: CSVGTSGGGDTQYF
abundance: NA; v_gene: TRBV2; d_gene: NA; j_gene: TRBJ1-1; CDR3nt: TGTGCCAGCAGTGGAAAGCGCACTGAAGCTTTCTTT; CDR3aa: CASSGKRTEAFF
abundance: NA; v_gene: TRBV4-1; d_gene: NA; j_gene: TRBJ1-5; CDR3nt: TGCGCCAGCAGCCAAGATCTTACAGGGTTTTATCAGCCCCAGCATTTT; CDR3aa: CASSQDLTGFYQPQHF
abundance: NA; v_gene: TRBV2; d_gene: NA; j_gene: TRBJ2-1; CDR3nt: TGTGCCAGCAGTGAAAGCAGTAGGGGCTTTGAGCAGTTCTTC; CDR3aa: CASSESSRGFEQFF
abundance: NA; v_gene: TRBV19; d_gene: NA; j_gene: TRBJ1-5; CDR3nt: TGTGCCAGTAGGATCCGGGACTTTAATCAGCCCCAGCATTTT; CDR3aa: CASRIRDFNQPQHF
abundance: NA; v_gene: TRBV6-5; d_gene: NA; j_gene: TRBJ1-3; CDR3nt: TGTGCCAGCAGTTCCCAGGGGAAAATCGGAAACACCATATATTTT; CDR3aa: CASSSQGKIGNTIYF
abundance: once; v_gene: TRBV4-3; d_gene: NA; j_gene: TRBJ1-5; CDR3nt: TGCGCCAGCAGCCAAGATCTTAGCGGGACACTAGGGGGTCAGCCCCAGCATTTT; CDR3aa: CASSQDLSGTLGGQPQHF